The sequence of this TCR beta chain was determined in a study of blood T cell repertoires in COVID-19 (dated by TCRdb to the early 2020s). As for the study more broadly: Collaborator samples came from the United States, Italy and Spain and covered acute and convalescent phases of COVID-19. The material from the prospective study consisted of cDNA or gDNA derived from T cells, B-cell-depleted T cells, or PBMCs. Deeply sampled blood TCRbeta repertoires from subjects exposed to, actively infected with, or recovered from COVID-19 were included in the dataset. The repertoires were released in a freely available public database meant as a resource for research on the immune response to SARS-CoV-2. The samples were drawn from the first 160 participants of the ongoing ImmuneRACE study and from 950 to 1,500 subjects provided by 6 global collaborators. Nearly every sample came with metadata listing a de-identified subject ID, COVID-19 status, age in years and sex. Where available, HLA class I and class II types were obtained from metadata supplied by the sample provider rather than from assay-based typing.

V trim: 0 bases; J trim: 7 bases; unmatched bases: 4. CDR1 and CDR2 are drawn from the germline V gene: MGHRA, YSYEKL. From the cysteine through the phenylalanine, the CDR3 covers 16 amino acids. Of all the DNA, just the CDR3 is kept, 48 bases in frame from base 1. Study-wide conclusions, independent of this receptor: The amount of clinical and demographic metadata varied by source and participant and was provided uncurated.

With respect to this clone: No antigen is known for it. No base quality values were provided; no much bigger clone lies one nucleotide off.

TCRbeta CDR3 regions were amplified from genomic DNA using the immunoSEQ Assay, a bias-controlled multiplex PCR. Processing in the source paper ran as follows. Within the assay, amplification of reference gene primers was used to estimate how many nucleated cells each sample contained. To quantify the absolute abundance of each unique TCRbeta CDR3 rearrangement, sequence reads were collapsed and filtered. For each sample, productive Simpson clonality was calculated as the square root of Simpson's diversity index over productive rearrangements. TCRdb retrieved this table from immuneACCESS and kept in-frame rearrangements only. Not all clones are present; in checked studies, unresolved V genes account for under half, and no reason is known for the remainder. Clonal size and the V and J genes are those of that table, whereas D and trimming came from the DNA. The sample has 540,000 or so clones on record, less than 90% of them singletons. The top ten hold 7.8% of the sample.

In Seattle, one collaborating source enrolled patients while the infection was active and tracked those patients longitudinally over the course of disease. The collaborating institutions used their own protocols to collect whole blood in K2EDTA tubes. For TCRbeta analysis, collaborators shipped samples in one of three forms: frozen whole blood, isolated PBMCs, or DNA extracted from either of those sample types. The sequenced material came from peripheral blood. The chain is assembled from TRBV4-1 and TRBJ1-6; 9 junctional bases match TRBD1. The receptor was isolated from a woman aged 45 to 65 with COVID-19, enrolled during active disease. The nucleotide sequence is TGCGCCAGCAGCCAAGACCGGGACAGGGACAATTCACCCCTCCACTTT. It translates as CASSQDRDRDNSPLHF.